The 27 T cell receptor beta chains given below trace back to one sample, sequenced in a study of post-analysis software for immune sequencing data. Every TCR beta cDNA library bore unique molecular identifiers. TCRdb used MiXCR to reprocess the PCR reads, holding one entry per CDR3 protein. The repertoire holds 600,000 to 700,000 distinct CDR3 sequences, with approximately 60% as singletons. General study results and limits: About five TRBV segments were more frequent in patients than controls; TRBV5-6, TRBV5-1 and TRBV20-1 belonged to this group.

These receptors' targets are unknown. Specimen: blood. Receptors were obtained from a girl aged 2 to 9 with multiple sclerosis.

This clonotype was counted a few times. The chain's CDR3 is CASSSQGPREQYF. In nucleotides, the CDR3 is TGTGCCAGCAGTTCACAGGGACCCCGCGAGCAGTACTTC. The J gene is TRBJ2-7, the V gene TRBV6-6, with a possible D match to TRBD1 (6 bases). Germline V gene lookup returns CDR1 MNHNY and CDR2 SVGAGI (reference sequence). V was cut by 4 bases and J by 6 bases, with 13 bases left in between. This CDR3 contains 13 residues.

This clonotype was seen a handful of times. This rearrangement joins TRBV7-2 to TRBJ1-1; D may be TRBD1 (5 bases). Germline lookup yields CDR1 SGHTA and CDR2 FQGNSA. The CDR3 totals 16 residues. Trimming removed 2 bases at V and 0 bases at J, with 13 bases between. The CDR3 loop is CASSLWGRPLNTEAFF. For the CDR3, the DNA is TGTGCCAGCAGCTTATGGGGCAGACCGTTGAACACTGAAGCTTTCTTT.

In regard to this clonotype: The junction differs from germline at one of its ends, possibly a read error. The genes are TRBV6-1 and TRBJ1-5; D unclear. The germline CDR1 and CDR2 sequences are MNHNS and SASEGT. The CDR3 length is 15 residues. The CDR3 DNA follows: TGTACCAGCACCACAGACCCGTACGGCAATCAGCCCCAGCATTTT. Translated: CTSTTDPYGNQPQHF.

Only a few counts were recorded for this clonotype. The chain carries TRBV7-2 and TRBJ2-1, with 11 bases that match TRBD2. CDR1 SGHTA and CDR2 FQGNSA come from the germline V gene. The CDR3 loop spans 15 amino acids. V lost 6 bases and J lost 3; bases outside the gene matches: 4. In DNA form, the CDR3 reads TGTGCCAGCAGTTACACTAGCGGGGGCTACAATGAGCAGTTCTTC. Encoded protein: CASSYTSGGYNEQFF.

The chain carries TRBV6-1 and TRBJ2-3, with D possibly being TRBD1 or TRBD2 (5 bases each). Trimming removed 7 bases from V and 1 base from J, with 12 bases in between. The CDR3 is made up of 14 amino acids. Germline CDR1 reads MNHNS; CDR2 reads SASEGT. The chain's CDR3 is CASTIGGGTDTQYF. The CDR3 bases are TGTGCCAGCACCATTGGGGGTGGCACAGATACGCAGTATTTT.

This chain connects TRBV5-1 to TRBJ1-6; the match to TRBD1 covers 8 bases. The CDR3 is made up of 16 amino acids. The V and J ends lost 3 bases and 11 bases, in that order; junction bases with no gene match: 13. Germline CDR1 reads SGHRS; CDR2 reads YFSETQ. CDR3 DNA: TGCGCCAGCAGCTCCCGGGACAGGAGATTCAGGCCACCCCTCCACTTT. It translates to CASSSRDRRFRPPLHF.

This clonotype has more than one count but fewer than ten. The genes are TRBV5-6 and TRBJ1-2; the D gene is possibly TRBD1 (5 bases). CDR1 is SGHDT and CDR2 is YYEEEE in the germline V gene. V was trimmed by 4 bases and J by 6 bases, leaving 16 bases between them. This CDR3 region has 14 residues. The CDR3, as DNA: TGTGCCAGCAGCCTGGGGCGGGGGTGGAATGGCTACACCTTC. Translating gives CASSLGRGWNGYTF.

This clonotype occurred a few times. The chain joins TRBV12-3 or TRBV12-4 to TRBJ2-3; 7 bases agree with TRBD2. The CDR3 length is 19 residues. The ends lost 6 bases at V and 0 bases at J; junction bases unmatched: 18. The CDR3 loop is CASSRGDPGVRSSTDTQYF. In DNA form, the CDR3 reads TGTGCCAGCAGCCGGGGGGACCCTGGGGTCCGATCTAGCACAGATACGCAGTATTTT.

V and J are TRBV6-5 and TRBJ1-4; D ambiguous. Trimming took 4 bases from V and 6 from J, leaving 12 bases between them. Germline lookup yields CDR1 MNHEY and CDR2 SVGAGI. The CDR3 length is 14 residues. This CDR3 is CASSSVGPHEKLFF. The CDR3 bases are TGTGCCAGCAGTTCCGTGGGTCCTCATGAAAAACTGTTTTTT.

This clonotype appeared a few times. This chain links TRBV6-6 with TRBJ2-7, with D unclear. Per the germline V gene, CDR1 is MNHNY and CDR2 is SVGAGI (reference sequence). The CDR3 extends over 13 amino acids. Trimming took 2 bases from V and 3 from J, leaving 8 bases between them. DNA of the CDR3: TGTGCCAGCAGTTACGCGCGAGACTACGAGCAGTACTTC. It specifies CASSYARDYEQYF.

There are a few counts of this clonotype. The genes are TRBV21-1 and TRBJ2-5; the table's D call TRBD1 went unverified against the DNA. TRBV21-1 is a known pseudogene. This CDR3 region has 15 residues. CDR3 sequence (DNA): TGTGCCAGCAGCAAACCTCCGGGATCACAAGAGACCCAGTACTTC. Translation gives CASSKPPGSQETQYF.

This sequence joins TRBV12-3 or TRBV12-4 and TRBJ2-1; 10 bases match TRBD2. This CDR3 has 15 amino acids. V lost 4 bases to trimming and J lost 9 bases; unmatched junction nucleotides: 9. This chain's CDR3 is CASSSPSGRGSEQFF. CDR3 coding DNA: TGTGCCAGCAGTTCCCCTAGCGGGAGAGGATCTGAGCAGTTCTTC.

In this sample, this clonotype turned up a few times. V usage is TRBV29-1 and J usage is TRBJ2-5; TRBD2 might be the D (6 bases). V was cut by 2 bases and J by 5 bases, with 15 bases left in between. Germline V CDR1 and CDR2: SQVTM, ANQGSEA. The CDR3 covers 14 residues. This chain's CDR3 is CSVEKWGRGETQYF. As DNA, the CDR3 is TGCAGCGTTGAAAAGTGGGGCCGGGGGGAGACCCAGTACTTC.

V gene TRBV28 combines with J gene TRBJ1-6; TRBD1 matches at 8 bases. V was pared by 6 bases and J by 12 bases, with 10 bases of the junction left unmatched. Germline V gene data show CDR1 as MDHEN and CDR2 as SYDVKM. This CDR3 comprises 14 residues. The CDR3 loop reads CASRWTGRGKPLHF. DNA for the CDR3: TGTGCCAGCAGGTGGACAGGGAGGGGTAAACCCCTCCACTTT.

A few counts support this clonotype. The chain links TRBV5-1 to TRBJ1-1; 7 bases are shared with TRBD1. This CDR3 spans 16 amino acids. The V segment lost 4 bases and the J segment 0 bases; nucleotides outside the gene matches: 9. The germline V gene encodes CDR1 SGHRS and CDR2 YFSETQ. The CDR3 sequence: CASSTTGFLMNTEAFF. For the CDR3, the DNA is TGCGCCAGCAGCACGACAGGGTTCCTCATGAACACTGAAGCTTTCTTT.

The rearrangement uses TRBV12-3 or TRBV12-4 and TRBJ1-6, with D possibly being TRBD1 (5 bases). The CDR3 runs to 15 residues. V lost 6 bases and J lost 7, with 16 bases in between. CDR3 in amino acids: CASRGGGQPNSPLHF. In nucleotides, the CDR3 is TGTGCCAGCAGGGGGGGTGGTCAGCCAAATTCACCCCTCCACTTT.

This chain connects TRBV29-1 to TRBJ2-6; D is undetermined. Trimming cost V 4 bases and J 0 bases, with 7 bases left between them. CDR3 size: 14 residues. Per the germline V gene, CDR1 is SQVTM and CDR2 is ANQGSEA. CDR3 sequence: CSVGQTSGANVLTF. The DNA of the CDR3 is TGCAGCGTTGGGCAGACCTCTGGGGCCAACGTCCTGACTTTC.

The chain links TRBV11-2 to TRBJ1-2; perhaps TRBD1 as D (5 bases). Germline assignment: CDR1 SGHAT and CDR2 FQNNGV. CDR3 length: 16 residues. The V end was cut by 0 bases, the J end by 1 base, with 12 bases between. Here the CDR3 reads CASSLEKGFSNYGYTF. For the CDR3, the DNA is TGTGCCAGCAGCTTAGAAAAGGGGTTCAGTAACTATGGCTACACCTTC.

This clonotype was seen only a few times. The chain uses TRBV2 and TRBJ1-2, with D perhaps TRBD1 (5 bases). Per germline, CDR1 SNHLY and CDR2 FYNNEI. Between the trimmed V and J ends, which lost 6 bases and 3 bases, there was a span of 17 bases. CDR3 length equals 15 residues. CDR3 sequence reads: CASSDGRQPHYGYTF. The CDR3 region has the DNA TGTGCCAGCAGCGACGGACGACAGCCGCACTATGGCTACACCTTC.

This chain joins TRBV15 and TRBJ2-1; tentative D call: TRBD1 (6 bases). The V end was cut by 4 bases, the J end by 5 bases, with 12 bases between. CDR1 is LNHNV, CDR2 YYDKDF, per germline (reference sequence). CDR3 length: 14 residues. This CDR3 reads CATSNRDTDNEQFF. Here the CDR3 DNA reads TGTGCCACCAGCAACCGGGACACTGACAATGAGCAGTTCTTC.

The rearrangement links TRBV20-1 to TRBJ2-1; the D is unclear. The CDR3 sequence is 13 residues long. The germline CDR1 and CDR2 sequences are DFQATT and SNEGSKA (reference sequence). V was pared by 2 bases and J by 6 bases, with 11 bases between. This CDR3 reads CSARPITRNEQFF. The DNA of the CDR3 is TGCAGTGCTAGACCTATAACCCGCAATGAGCAGTTCTTC.

The chain employs TRBV5-1 and TRBJ2-1; 11 bases align to TRBD2. This CDR3 has 15 residues. CDR1 is SGHRS, CDR2 YFSETQ, per germline. Trimming at V came to 4 bases and at J to 6 bases, leaving 6 bases not matched to a gene. DNA for the CDR3: TGCGCCAGCAGCACCTTAGCGGGAGGGCCCAATGAGCAGTTCTTC. Encoded protein: CASSTLAGGPNEQFF.

A few counts support this clonotype. The genes are TRBV3-1 and TRBJ2-5, with TRBD1 matching 7 bases. After removal of 1 base from V and 1 base from J, the junction contained 0 bases not matched to a gene. Germline loops: CDR1 LGHDT, CDR2 YNNKEL (reference sequence). CDR3 length: 14 amino acids. The chain's CDR3 is CASSQGTGQETQYF. In DNA, the CDR3 is TGTGCCAGCAGCCAAGGGACAGGCCAAGAGACCCAGTACTTC.

V is TRBV18 and J is TRBJ2-4, with 10 nucleotides matching TRBD1. The ends lost 5 bases at V and 10 bases at J; junction bases unmatched: 14. The CDR3 has 16 residues. Germline values: CDR1 KGHSH, CDR2 LQKENI. CDR3 in amino acids: CASSSLTGGPHEIQYF. The DNA of the CDR3 is TGTGCCAGCTCATCGTTGACAGGGGGCCCCCATGAAATTCAGTACTTC.

This clonotype was counted between two and nine times. The V gene is TRBV5-4, the J gene TRBJ2-1; TRBD1 matches 7 bases. Germline-derived CDR1 and CDR2 are SGHNT and YYREEE (reference sequence). The V segment lost 4 bases and the J segment 5 bases; nucleotides outside the gene matches: 12. The CDR3 sequence is 16 residues long. The CDR3 DNA reads TGTGCCAGCAGCCTTGACACCGGGACAGCTAACAATGAGCAGTTCTTC. Residues: CASSLDTGTANNEQFF.

The chain uses TRBV4-1 and TRBJ1-1; D gene unclear. Germline CDR1 reads MGHRA; CDR2 reads YSYEKL. CDR3 length: 11 amino acids. Deletions cut 0 bases from V and 10 bases from J, with 6 bases between. CDR3 amino acids: CASSQDGGAFF. The CDR3 nucleotides are TGCGCCAGCAGCCAAGATGGAGGAGCTTTCTTT.

About this clonotype itself: An end of the junction does not agree with germline; a read error may underlie this. This rearrangement joins TRBV6-5 to TRBJ1-1; 7 bases agree with TRBD1. CDR1 and CDR2 (germline): MNHEY, SVGAGI. The CDR3 covers 14 residues. The CDR3 DNA is TGTGCCAGCAGTGTGCGACAGGGAAACACCGAAGCTTTCTTT. Its protein is CASSVRQGNTEAFF.